These T cell receptor beta chains were read from a single sample in a study of blood T cell repertoires in COVID-19. Data came from immunoSEQ multiplex PCR; TCRdb stores just in-frame clones and leaves some out. The sample carries over 200,000 clones, roughly 82% recorded once. The sequenced sample was peripheral blood. Receptors originate from a man between 40 and 49 years old who had recovered from COVID-19. CDR3s include the opening cysteine and the closing phenylalanine or tryptophan. A D gene is named only where the DNA matches it firmly. Clone size is shown for a subset of rows, as once, few, many or a class of expanded clone.

cdr3_nt cdr3_aa clone_size j_call v_call d_call
TGCGCCAGCAGTTTGACTGACTCTGGAAACACCATATATTTT CASSLTDSGNTIYF . TRBJ1-3 TRBV5-1 .
TGCAGCGTTGAATCGGGGCAGGGGGCTAACACCGGGGAGCTGTTTTTT CSVESGQGANTGELFF . TRBJ2-2 TRBV29-1 TRBD1
TGTGCCAGCAGCCCCCTTGGAGGGAAAAGGGGGACCCAGTACTTC CASSPLGGKRGTQYF . TRBJ2-5 TRBV7-2 .
TGTGCCAGCAGCCCCCCCACACGCACAGATACGCAGTATTTT CASSPPTRTDTQYF . TRBJ2-3 TRBV5-4 .
TGTGCCAGCAGCCAAGATGATAGGAACACTGAAGCTTTCTTT CASSQDDRNTEAFF . TRBJ1-1 TRBV3-1/TRBV3-2 .
TGCGCCAGCAGCTTGGAGCGGGGGGCTAACTACGAGCAGTACTTC CASSLERGANYEQYF . TRBJ2-7 TRBV5-1 TRBD2
TGTGCCAGTAGTATCGACAGGCGCAGCACTAGCACAGATACGCAGTATTTT CASSIDRRSTSTDTQYF . TRBJ2-3 TRBV19 .
TGTGCCAGCAGCCAAGTCAAAGAGACCCAGTACTTC CASSQVKETQYF . TRBJ2-5 TRBV3-1/TRBV3-2 .
TGTGCCAGTAGTAAACTAGCGGGAGGGCCGACAGATACGCAGTATTTT CASSKLAGGPTDTQYF . TRBJ2-3 TRBV19 TRBD2
TGTGCCAGCAGTTGGTCGTCAGGGGGCGGCACTGAAGCTTTCTTT CASSWSSGGGTEAFF once TRBJ1-1 TRBV6-5 TRBD1
TGTGCCAGCAGCTTACAGGGTGTTGTCAATGAGCAGTTCTTC CASSLQGVVNEQFF . TRBJ2-1 TRBV5-4 .
TGTGCTAGCCTGAATAGCGGGGGTGACAATGAGCAGTTCTTC CASLNSGGDNEQFF . TRBJ2-1 TRBV12-5 TRBD2
TGTGCCAGCAGGCCAATCAGGGGGAACTATGGCTACACCTTC CASRPIRGNYGYTF few TRBJ1-2 TRBV11-2 TRBD1
TGTGCCAGCAGTGGGGGGACAGGGCCTTACACCATATATTTT CASSGGTGPYTIYF . TRBJ1-3 TRBV25-1 TRBD1
TGTGCCAGCAGCTTAGATCGGGGAGAAGCTTTCTTT CASSLDRGEAFF . TRBJ1-1 TRBV11-2 .
TGCGCCAGCAGCTTGGCCCGGACAGGACTCTTTGGGGCCAACGTCCTGACTTTC CASSLARTGLFGANVLTF . TRBJ2-6 TRBV5-1 TRBD1
TGTGCCAGCAGCGTAGGGGGGGCAACTAATGAAAAACTGTTTTTT CASSVGGATNEKLFF . TRBJ1-4 TRBV9 .